The 7 T cell receptor beta chains below come from one sample, sequenced in a study of shared clonotypes between healthy human individuals. Clones were sequenced by immunoSEQ multiplex PCR, and TCRdb holds only the in-frame ones, with some missing. The sample shows 2 million or so clones, around 96% of them seen only once. Naive CD8 cells lacked CD45RO and underwent positive selection for CCR7, leaving out terminally differentiated effector memory CD45RA+ cells. The specimen was naive CD8+ T cells sorted from blood. These receptors all come from a young man in good health.

The DNA for the CDR3 is TGTGCCAGCAGCTCGACAGGGGTCGAGCAGTACTTC. Amino acids: CASSSTGVEQYF. The V call is TRBV7-2, the J call TRBJ2-7, with 8 bases aligning to TRBD1. After removal of 4 bases from V and 6 bases from J, the junction contained 2 bases not matched to a gene. The CDR3 has 12 residues. Germline V gene sequence: CDR1 SGHTA, CDR2 FQGNSA.

This chain uses TRBV19 with TRBJ1-2, with D possibly matching TRBD1 (5 bases). The CDR3 is 16 residues long. Per the germline V gene, CDR1 is LNHDA and CDR2 is SQIVND (reference sequence). With 3 bases removed from V and 4 bases from J, the gap between germline ends came to 18 bases. This CDR3 reads CASSIARGLPIYGYTF. In DNA form, the CDR3 reads TGTGCCAGTAGTATCGCGAGGGGACTACCCATCTATGGCTACACCTTC.

V and J are TRBV7-9 and TRBJ2-7, with D unclear. The CDR3 sequence is 12 residues long. Germline lookup yields CDR1 SEHNR and CDR2 FQNEAQ (reference sequence). Trimming removed 6 bases from V and 5 bases from J, with 11 bases in between. The CDR3 protein is CASRKDRHEQYF. In DNA form, the CDR3 reads TGTGCCAGCAGGAAGGACCGACACGAGCAGTACTTC.

For this clone: This sample includes further DNA sequences coding for the same CDR3. The chain couples TRBV6-5 to TRBJ1-1; D perhaps matches TRBD1 (6 bases). CDR1 is MNHEY and CDR2 is SVGAGI in the germline V gene. With 2 bases removed from V and 3 bases from J, the gap between germline ends came to 10 bases. The CDR3 sequence is 14 residues long. CDR3 DNA sequence: TGTGCCAGCAGTTACGCGGAGGGGGACACTGAAGCTTTCTTT. Protein sequence: CASSYAEGDTEAFF.

This clone was seen only once. J is TRBJ2-7 and V is TRBV13, with D perhaps TRBD1 (5 bases). V was trimmed by 5 bases and J by 6 bases, leaving 11 bases between them. Germline V gives CDR1 PRHDT, CDR2 FYEKMQ (reference sequence). There are 12 residues in the CDR3. CDR3 bases: TGTGCCAGCAGCCATGAAACAGGCGAGCAGTACTTC. This encodes CASSHETGEQYF.

This chain connects TRBV6-6 to TRBJ2-1, with a weak D call TRBD1 (6 bases). This CDR3 is built from 14 residues. V was trimmed by 1 base and J by 7 bases, leaving 11 bases between them. CDR1 and CDR2 (germline): MNHNY, SVGAGI (reference sequence). CDR3 residues: CASSYFGGQNEQFF. CDR3 bases: TGTGCCAGCAGTTACTTTGGGGGCCAAAATGAGCAGTTCTTC.

The V call is TRBV27, the J call TRBJ2-5, with D unclear. Looked up from germline, CDR1 is MNHEY and CDR2 is SMNVEV (reference sequence). The V and J ends lost 5 bases and 5 bases respectively, with 9 bases between them. The CDR3 is 12 residues long. The CDR3 protein is CASSPSAETQYF. The DNA of the CDR3 is TGTGCCAGCAGTCCCTCGGCGGAGACCCAGTACTTC.